This section outlines one T cell receptor (beta chain) sequence together with its context. The antigen is not known. This entry is derived from a study of human T cells and chemical hapten exposure. Findings and caveats of the study: The donor cohort had alopecia, so its immune response may not match that of healthy people.

The CDR3 has 11 amino acids. Unmatched junction bases numbered 9, after V lost 7 bases and J lost 12 bases. The germline V gene has CDR1 SQVTM and CDR2 ANQGSEA. Each CDR3 protein is one row after TCRdb ran MiXCR on the RACE reads. Of roughly 380,000 distinct CDR3 sequences in the sample, 5.1% were seen once. Time point defined: pre-sensitization, week 0. Described treatment: therapeutic diphenylcyclopropenone sensitization with weekly scalp DPC. This chain links TRBV29-1 with TRBJ2-1, with 7 bases aligning to TRBD2. The sequence came from a woman aged 45-59 years with alopecia areata. Some clones in this sample may be carry-over from other donors' samples. Specimen: whole blood, collected in connection with sensitization to the hapten diphenylcyclopropenone (DPC). The CDR3 nucleotides read TGCAGCGCCGTGGGGGGGTATGGGCAGTTCTTC. Encoded protein: CSAVGGYGQFF.